The rows below give T cell receptor beta chains drawn from one sample of a study of beta chain features in type 1 diabetes. Repertoires were generated with immunoSEQ multiplex PCR, while TCRdb's copy carries only in-frame clones and drops some. The sample carries 250,000 to 300,000 clones, roughly an eighth recorded once. The specimen sequenced was naive CD4+ T cells from blood. The receptors were sampled from a man aged 25 to 45 with type 1 diabetes. The CDR3 runs from the conserved cysteine through the conserved F or W. The order of the fields is CDR3 DNA, CDR3 protein, D gene, clone size, J gene, V gene. D genes are given only for firm matches. Where a row states a size, it is once, few, many or the class of an expanded clone; other rows omit it.

TGTGCCAGCAGCTTGGGGTGGCAGGGGGTTAACACTGAAGCTTTCTTT,CASSLGWQGVNTEAFF,TRBD1,few,TRBJ1-1,TRBV5-4
TGTGCCACCAAGCGGGAGGGCCTGGGTGAGCAGTTCTTC,CATKREGLGEQFF,TRBD2,.,TRBJ2-1,TRBV6-1
TGTGCCAGCAGCCCCTACTCCTACGAGCAGTACTTC,CASSPYSYEQYF,.,.,TRBJ2-7,TRBV7-9
TGTGCCAGCAGTACCCTAGCGGCCATCTCCTACAATGAGCAGTTCTTC,CASSTLAAISYNEQFF,TRBD2,.,TRBJ2-1,TRBV7-6
TGTGCCAGCAGCCCCAGGGCCTTCTCTGGAAACACCATATATTTT,CASSPRAFSGNTIYF,.,few,TRBJ1-3,TRBV13
TGTGCCATCAGTGAGTCCCTTGTCGCGGGGGGCACTGAAGCTTTCTTT,CAISESLVAGGTEAFF,.,.,TRBJ1-1,TRBV10-3
TGTGCCAGCAGCCACGAAGGAGGGCGGGCGAACACCGGGGAGCTGTTTTTT,CASSHEGGRANTGELFF,.,few,TRBJ2-2,TRBV4-2
TGTGCCAGCTCACTTGGGACAGGGGCGTACCAAGAGACCCAGTACTTC,CASSLGTGAYQETQYF,TRBD1,few,TRBJ2-5,TRBV18
TGTGCCAGTAGGAGCGGGCCCTCCTACAATGAGCAGTTCTTC,CASRSGPSYNEQFF,.,.,TRBJ2-1,TRBV19
TGTGCCAGCAGCTTGTCCCCCGATCAGCCCCAGCATTTT,CASSLSPDQPQHF,.,few,TRBJ1-5,TRBV5-6
TGTGCCAGCAGCCCCTTACAGGGGGACTACTATGGCTACACCTTC,CASSPLQGDYYGYTF,TRBD1,.,TRBJ1-2,TRBV6-6
TGTGCCAGCATCTACAGGGAAGAAGCTTTCTTT,CASIYREEAFF,.,few,TRBJ1-1,TRBV28
TGTGCCAGCAGCATTACCGGGACAGGGGACGAGCAGTACTTC,CASSITGTGDEQYF,TRBD1,.,TRBJ2-7,TRBV7-9
TGTGCCAGCAGCGGGACAACAGTTAGCAATCAGCCCCAGCATTTT,CASSGTTVSNQPQHF,.,once,TRBJ1-5,TRBV28
TGTGCCAGTTCTAAGCGGGAGAACACCGGGGAGCTGTTTTTT,CASSKRENTGELFF,TRBD2,.,TRBJ2-2,TRBV19
TGTGCCAGCAGCCCAAATTGGACAGGGAAAAAACTGTTTTTT,CASSPNWTGKKLFF,TRBD1,.,TRBJ1-4,TRBV5-4
TGTGCCAGCAGTGGACCGGACTCCCACTCTGGAAACACCATATATTTT,CASSGPDSHSGNTIYF,.,.,TRBJ1-3,TRBV6-1
TGTGCCATCAGACAGTCCCCAGATACGCAGTATTTT,CAIRQSPDTQYF,.,few,TRBJ2-3,TRBV10-3
TGTGCCAGCAGCTTCATATACAGCGGGAGGAGTTCCTACGAGCAGTACTTC,CASSFIYSGRSSYEQYF,TRBD2,.,TRBJ2-7,TRBV7-9
TGTGCCAGCAGCCCTACAGGGGGTAATGCGGGAGATACGCAGTATTTT,CASSPTGGNAGDTQYF,TRBD1,.,TRBJ2-3,TRBV5-5
TGCAGCGTTGGACATCAAGAGACCCAGTACTTC,CSVGHQETQYF,.,many,TRBJ2-5,TRBV29-1
TGTGCCAGCAGTACCCTGGCTCCCAATGAGCAGTTCTTC,CASSTLAPNEQFF,.,.,TRBJ2-1,TRBV2
TGTGCCAGCAGCGGAGGACCTGTAGGGAGCGGGGGTTACAATGAGCAGTTCTTC,CASSGGPVGSGGYNEQFF,TRBD2,few,TRBJ2-1,TRBV9
TGTGCCAGCAGCTTAGTAGACAGGGGAGAGACCCAGTACTTC,CASSLVDRGETQYF,TRBD1,.,TRBJ2-5,TRBV7-8
TGTGCCAGCAGCTCAAATGGGGGACAGAGATACTATGGCTACACCTTC,CASSSNGGQRYYGYTF,TRBD1,few,TRBJ1-2,TRBV5-4
TGTGCCAGCAGTTCCCCGGCGGGAGGGACAGATACGCAGTATTTT,CASSSPAGGTDTQYF,TRBD2,.,TRBJ2-3,TRBV28
TGTGCCAGCAGTTTGGGTCAGGGCTATGGCTACACCTTC,CASSLGQGYGYTF,.,few,TRBJ1-2,TRBV28
TGTGCCAGCTCACCCAGGCAGGGGGGCACTGAAGCTTTCTTT,CASSPRQGGTEAFF,TRBD1,few,TRBJ1-1,TRBV18
TGTGCCAGCTCACCACTTTCGGGATCGAACACTGAAGCTTTCTTT,CASSPLSGSNTEAFF,.,.,TRBJ1-1,TRBV18
TGCGCCAGCAGCTTGAGGAGTAGCGGGATTTATGTCTACGAGCAGTACTTC,CASSLRSSGIYVYEQYF,TRBD2,once,TRBJ2-7,TRBV5-1
TGTGCCAGCAGCGTGGGACAGGGGGCGGTAGATACGCAGTATTTT,CASSVGQGAVDTQYF,TRBD1,few,TRBJ2-3,TRBV5-4
TGTGCCAGCAGTTACGGCGGCACCTACGAGCAGTACTTC,CASSYGGTYEQYF,.,few,TRBJ2-7,TRBV6-5
TGTGCCAGCAGCTTGACAGGGGGCGCGTATGAAAAACTGTTTTTT,CASSLTGGAYEKLFF,TRBD1,.,TRBJ1-4,TRBV7-9
TGCGCCAGCAGCGTGGTAGCGGGAGTCCAAGAGACCCAGTACTTC,CASSVVAGVQETQYF,TRBD2,.,TRBJ2-5,TRBV5-1
TGTGCCAGCAGTGAATTTCGGGGGGGGCTCACAGATACGCAGTATTTT,CASSEFRGGLTDTQYF,TRBD2,few,TRBJ2-3,TRBV25-1